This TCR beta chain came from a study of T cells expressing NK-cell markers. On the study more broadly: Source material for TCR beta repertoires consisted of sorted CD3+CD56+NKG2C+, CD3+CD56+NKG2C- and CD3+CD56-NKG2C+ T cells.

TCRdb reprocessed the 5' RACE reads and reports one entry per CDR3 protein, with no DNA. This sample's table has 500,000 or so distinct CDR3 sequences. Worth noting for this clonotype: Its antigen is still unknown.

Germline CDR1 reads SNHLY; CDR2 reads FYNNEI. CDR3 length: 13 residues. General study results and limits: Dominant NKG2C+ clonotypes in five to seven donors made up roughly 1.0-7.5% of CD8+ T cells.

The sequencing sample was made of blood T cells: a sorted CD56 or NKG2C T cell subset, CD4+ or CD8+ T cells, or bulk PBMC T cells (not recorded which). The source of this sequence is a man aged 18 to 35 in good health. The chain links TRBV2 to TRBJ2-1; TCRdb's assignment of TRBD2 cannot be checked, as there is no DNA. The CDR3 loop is CASNPSGDNEQFF. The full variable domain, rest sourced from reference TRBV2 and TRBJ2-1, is EPEVTQTPSHQVTQMGQEVILRCVPISNHLYFYWYRQILGQKVEFLVSFYNNEISEKSEIFDDQFSVERPDGSNFTLKIRSTKLEDSAMYFCASNPSGDNEQFFGPGTRLTVL.